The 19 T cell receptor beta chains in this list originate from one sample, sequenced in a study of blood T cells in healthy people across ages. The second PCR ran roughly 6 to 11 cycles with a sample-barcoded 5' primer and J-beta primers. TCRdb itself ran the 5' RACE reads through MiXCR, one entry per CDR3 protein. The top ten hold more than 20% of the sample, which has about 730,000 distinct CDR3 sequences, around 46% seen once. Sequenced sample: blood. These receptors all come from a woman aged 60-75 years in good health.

DNA for the CDR3: TGTGCCAGCAGTTACTCGGGCGGGTACACTGAAGCTTTCTTT. It encodes CASSYSGGYTEAFF. The rearrangement links TRBV6-5 to TRBJ1-1; D gene uncertain. Trimming left V 0 bases short and J 3 bases short, with 8 bases between. Germline values: CDR1 MNHEY, CDR2 SVGAGI. The CDR3 contains 14 residues.

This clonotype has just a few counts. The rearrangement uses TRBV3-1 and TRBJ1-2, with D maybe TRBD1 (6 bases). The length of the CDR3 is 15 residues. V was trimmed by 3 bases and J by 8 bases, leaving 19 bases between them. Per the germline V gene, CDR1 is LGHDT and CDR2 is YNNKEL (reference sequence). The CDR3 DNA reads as TGTGCCAGCAGCCAGTTATACTACAGGGCGGGAGGCTACACCTTC. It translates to CASSQLYYRAGGYTF.

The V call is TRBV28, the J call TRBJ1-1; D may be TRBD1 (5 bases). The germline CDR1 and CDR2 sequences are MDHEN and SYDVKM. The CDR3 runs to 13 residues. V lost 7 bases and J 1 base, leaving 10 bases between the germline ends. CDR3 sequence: CASTWDRNTEAFF. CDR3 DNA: TGTGCCAGCACCTGGGACCGGAACACTGAAGCTTTCTTT.

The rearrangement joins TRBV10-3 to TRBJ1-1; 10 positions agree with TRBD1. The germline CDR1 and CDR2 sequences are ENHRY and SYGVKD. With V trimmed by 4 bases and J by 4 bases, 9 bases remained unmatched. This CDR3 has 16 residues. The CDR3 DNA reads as TGTGCCATCAGTGGAGGACAGGGGGGGGGTAGCACTGAAGCTTTCTTT. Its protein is CAISGGQGGGSTEAFF.

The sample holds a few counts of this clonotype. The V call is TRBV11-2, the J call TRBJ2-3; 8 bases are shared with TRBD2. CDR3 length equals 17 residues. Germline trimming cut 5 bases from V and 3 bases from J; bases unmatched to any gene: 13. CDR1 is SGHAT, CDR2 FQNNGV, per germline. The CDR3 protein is CASSHRGGQLLTDTQYF. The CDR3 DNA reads TGTGCCAGCAGCCACCGGGGGGGGCAACTCTTAACAGATACGCAGTATTTT.

The CDR3 here is CASSYRQGDEDTEAFF. In DNA, the CDR3 is TGCGCCAGCAGCTACAGACAGGGGGACGAGGACACTGAAGCTTTCTTT. The rearrangement joins TRBV5-1 to TRBJ1-1; TRBD1 matches at 9 bases. The trim removed 3 bases at V and 3 bases at J, leaving 9 bases unmatched. CDR1 is SGHRS, CDR2 YFSETQ, per germline. This CDR3 is 16 amino acids long.

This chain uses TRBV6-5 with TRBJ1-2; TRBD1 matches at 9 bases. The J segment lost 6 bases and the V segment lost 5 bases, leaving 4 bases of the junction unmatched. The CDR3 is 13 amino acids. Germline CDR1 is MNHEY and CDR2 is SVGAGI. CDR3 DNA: TGTGCCAGCAGTGACAGGGGGTCTGATGGCTACACCTTC. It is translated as CASSDRGSDGYTF.

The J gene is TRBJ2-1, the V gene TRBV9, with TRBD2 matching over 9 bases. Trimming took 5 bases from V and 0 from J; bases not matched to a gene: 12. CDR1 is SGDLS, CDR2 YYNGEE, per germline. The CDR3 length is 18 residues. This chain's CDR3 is CASSLTSGEAISYNEQFF. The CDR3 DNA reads TGTGCCAGCAGTCTGACTAGCGGTGAAGCGATCTCCTACAATGAGCAGTTCTTC.

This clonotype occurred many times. Written as DNA, the CDR3 is TGTGCCAGCAGCCGGATCCCAGACGGGGACACTGAAGCTTTCTTT. It translates to CASSRIPDGDTEAFF. This sequence joins TRBV5-8 and TRBJ1-1; D gene ambiguous. This CDR3 is built from 15 residues. V lost 4 bases and J 3 bases, leaving 16 bases between the germline ends. Germline V gene lookup returns CDR1 SGHTS and CDR2 YDEGEE.

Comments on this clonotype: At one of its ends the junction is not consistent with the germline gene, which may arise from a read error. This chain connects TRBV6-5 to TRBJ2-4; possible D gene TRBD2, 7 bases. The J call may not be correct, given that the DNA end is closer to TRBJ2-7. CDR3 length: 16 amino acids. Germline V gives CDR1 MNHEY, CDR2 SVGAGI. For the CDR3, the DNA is TGTGTCAGCATGGTTCAGGGAGGGGGGAGGGCCGGCGAGCAGTACTTC. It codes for CVSMVQGGGRAGEQYF.

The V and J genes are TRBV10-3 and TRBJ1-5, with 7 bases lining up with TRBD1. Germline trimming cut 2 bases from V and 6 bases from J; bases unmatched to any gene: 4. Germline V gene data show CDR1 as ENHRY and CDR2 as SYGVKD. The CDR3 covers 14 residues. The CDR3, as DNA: TGTGCCATCAGTGAGGCCACAGGGGCTCAGCCCCAGCATTTT. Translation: CAISEATGAQPQHF.

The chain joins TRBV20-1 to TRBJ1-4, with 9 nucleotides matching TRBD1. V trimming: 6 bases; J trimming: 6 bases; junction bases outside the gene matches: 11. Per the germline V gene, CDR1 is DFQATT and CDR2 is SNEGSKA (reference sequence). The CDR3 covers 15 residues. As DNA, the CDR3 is TGCAGTGCCCAGCCCCGGACAGGGGTAGATGAAAAACTGTTTTTT. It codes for CSAQPRTGVDEKLFF.

The CDR3 nucleotides read TGTGCCAGCAGAAAACACCGGGCCCTAGGGCTATACGAGCAGTACTTC. It specifies CASRKHRALGLYEQYF. This sequence joins TRBV27 and TRBJ2-7; D gene uncertain. The V gene's germline CDR1 is MNHEY and CDR2 SMNVEV (reference sequence). V lost 6 bases, J lost 4 bases, and 22 bases lay in between. The CDR3 consists of 16 residues.

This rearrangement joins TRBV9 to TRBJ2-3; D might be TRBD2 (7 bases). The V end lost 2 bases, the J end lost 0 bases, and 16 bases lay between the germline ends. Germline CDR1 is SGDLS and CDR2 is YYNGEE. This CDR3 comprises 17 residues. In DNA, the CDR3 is TGTGCCAGCAGCGTCGGCCTCGGGGGGCGGAGCACAGATACGCAGTATTTT. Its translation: CASSVGLGGRSTDTQYF.

The CDR3 loop is CASSPGTSGAEYF. CDR3 DNA sequence: TGTGCCAGCAGCCCCGGGACTAGCGGGGCGGAGTACTTC. This chain links TRBV3-1 with TRBJ2-5, with TRBD2 identical over 13 bases. Germline loops: CDR1 LGHDT, CDR2 YNNKEL (reference sequence). J gave up 12 bases and V 4 bases, and 5 bases lay outside the gene matches. The length of the CDR3 is 13 residues.

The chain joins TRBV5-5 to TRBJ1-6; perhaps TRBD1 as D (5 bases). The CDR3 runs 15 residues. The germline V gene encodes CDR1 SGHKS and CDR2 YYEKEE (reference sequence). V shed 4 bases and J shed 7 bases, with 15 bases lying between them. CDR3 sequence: CASSPRDGLNSPLHF. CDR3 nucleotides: TGTGCCAGCAGCCCCCGGGACGGTTTGAATTCACCCCTCCACTTT.

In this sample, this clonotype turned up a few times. CDR3 region: CASSETSTEQYF. The CDR3 DNA reads TGTGCCAGCAGTGAAACGTCCACCGAGCAGTACTTC. The genes are TRBV6-1 and TRBJ2-7; D is unclear. The germline V and J ends were trimmed by 2 bases and 6 bases, with 8 bases remaining between them. CDR1 is MNHNS and CDR2 is SASEGT in the germline V gene. This CDR3 is 12 amino acids long.

CDR3 sequence reads: CSAPGQGWNGYTF. Written as DNA, the CDR3 is TGCAGCGCCCCGGGGCAGGGTTGGAATGGCTACACCTTC. The V call is TRBV29-1, the J call TRBJ1-2, with a tentative D call TRBD1 (5 bases). This CDR3 comprises 13 residues. Germline CDR1 reads SQVTM; CDR2 reads ANQGSEA. V shed 7 bases and J shed 6 bases, with 18 bases lying between them.

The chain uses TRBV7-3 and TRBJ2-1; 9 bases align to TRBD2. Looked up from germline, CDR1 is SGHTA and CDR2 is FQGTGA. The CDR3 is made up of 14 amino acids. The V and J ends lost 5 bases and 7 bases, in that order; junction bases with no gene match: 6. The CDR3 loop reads CASSISGSWNEQFF. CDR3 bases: TGTGCCAGCAGCATTAGCGGGAGTTGGAATGAGCAGTTCTTC.